The TCR beta chain under discussion was sequenced for a study of T-cell memory formation after mild COVID-19. Of note for this clonotype: Its antigen is currently unknown. One end of the junction varies from germline; a read error may be responsible.

Study-wide points: There were some responding clones in pre-infection memory, which suggested that cross-reactive memory had joined. Clones which contracted sat mainly in CM and EM if CD4+, and in EMRA if CD8+. Clones contracting across day 15 to 85 had a balanced CD4/CD8 profile; later expanding clones leaned CD4+.

In germline, CDR1 is MDHEN, CDR2 SYDVKM. The CDR3 is 13 amino acids. In TCRdb, the 5' RACE reads were re-called with MiXCR into one record per CDR3 protein. The data contain over 350,000 distinct CDR3 sequences, 15% to 20% of them singletons. Sequencing was carried out using PBMCs or a T cell subset sorted from them (not recorded which). This TCR was recovered from a young man who had mild COVID-19 (a few samples of this study predate the infection). Cell type and time point are not known. The genes are TRBV28 and TRBJ2-5, with D unresolved. CDR3 residues: CASSFGLEENQYF. The DNA for the CDR3 is TGTGCCAGCAGTTTTGGCCTAGAGGAGAACCAGTACTTC.